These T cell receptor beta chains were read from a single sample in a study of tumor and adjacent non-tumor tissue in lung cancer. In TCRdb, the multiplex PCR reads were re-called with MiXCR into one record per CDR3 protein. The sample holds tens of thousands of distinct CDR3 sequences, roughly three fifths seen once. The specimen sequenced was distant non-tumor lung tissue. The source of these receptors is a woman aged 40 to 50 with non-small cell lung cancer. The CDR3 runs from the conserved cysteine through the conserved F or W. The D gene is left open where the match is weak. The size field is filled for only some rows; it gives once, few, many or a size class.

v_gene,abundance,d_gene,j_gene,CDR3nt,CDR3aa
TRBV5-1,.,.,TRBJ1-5,TGCGCCAGCAGCGTGGAGGGCAGGGAGGGACAGCCCCAGCATTTT,CASSVEGREGQPQHF
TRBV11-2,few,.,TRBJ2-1,TGTGCCAGCGGGATAGGTTTGTATGAGCAGTTCTTC,CASGIGLYEQFF
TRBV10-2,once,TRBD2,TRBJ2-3,TGCGCCAGCGGATTGACACCTAGCGGCCTCACAGATACGCAGTGTTTT,CASGLTPSGLTDTQCF
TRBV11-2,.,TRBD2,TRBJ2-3,TGTGCCTGTAGCCTTACGGGGGGGGGGACAGATACGCAGTATTTT,CACSLTGGGTDTQYF
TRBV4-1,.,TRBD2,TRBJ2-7,TGCGCCAGCAGCCAAAACCCGTCGGCGGGAGCCTACGAGCAGTACTTT,CASSQNPSAGAYEQYF
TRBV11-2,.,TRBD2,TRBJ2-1,TGTGCCAGCAGCTTAGATCACAGCGGGGGGATCGAGCAGTTCTTC,CASSLDHSGGIEQFF
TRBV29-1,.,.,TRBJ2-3,TGCAACGCTCTGAGGGCTAGCACAGATACGCAGTATTTT,CNALRASTDTQYF
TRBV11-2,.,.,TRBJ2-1,TGTGTCAGCAGCCTAACCCCTGGCAATGAGCAGTTCTTC,CVSSLTPGNEQFF
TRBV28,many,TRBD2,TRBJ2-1,TGTGCCAGCAGTTTTCTGCGGACTAGCGGGAGTCGGGAGCAGTTCTTC,CASSFLRTSGSREQFF
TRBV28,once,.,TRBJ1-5,TGTGCCAGCAGTCGCCATGGGGGCGACGGTGGAGCCCAGCATTTT,CASSRHGGDGGAQHF
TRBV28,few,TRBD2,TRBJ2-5,TGTGCCAGCAGAACCGAACTAGCGGACAGACTCGTCCAAGAGACCCAGTACTTC,CASRTELADRLVQETQYF
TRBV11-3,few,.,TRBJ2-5,TGTGCCAGCTCGGTTGCGGCCAATTGGGGCCGGGAGACTCAGTACTTC,CASSVAANWGRETQYF
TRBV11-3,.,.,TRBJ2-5,TGTGCCAGCAGCTTGCCACGGCAAGATACCCAGTACTTC,CASSLPRQDTQYF
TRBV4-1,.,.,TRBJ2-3,TGTGCCAGCAGCCCCGTCCGGTCAAGCACAGATATGCAGTATTTT,CASSPVRSSTDMQYF
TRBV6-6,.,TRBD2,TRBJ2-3,TGTGCCAGCATGCCTAGCGGGGGGGATACGCAGTATTTT,CASMPSGGDTQYF
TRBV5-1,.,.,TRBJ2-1,TGCGCCAGCAAACAACTAGAGGGAGAGGGGGAGCAGTTCTTC,CASKQLEGEGEQFF
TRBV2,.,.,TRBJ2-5,TGTGCCAGCAGTGCCTCGTCGATCAAGGACACCCGTTTGACCCAGTACTTC,CASSASSIKDTRLTQYF
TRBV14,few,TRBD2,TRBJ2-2,TGTGCCAGCAGCCAGACGATAGCGGGAAACACCGGGGAGCTGTTTTTT,CASSQTIAGNTGELFF
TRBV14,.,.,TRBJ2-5,TGTGCCAGCAGCCAAGGGATGGCCAGGGTCTCGGAGACCCAATACTTC,CASSQGMARVSETQYF
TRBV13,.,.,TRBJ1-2,TGTGCCAGCAGCCTCAAGGGGGGTGATTATGGTTACACCTTC,CASSLKGGDYGYTF
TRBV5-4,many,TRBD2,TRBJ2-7,TGTGCCAGCAGCTCTGGGGGGACTAGCGGCCCGGGGAACTTC,CASSSGGTSGPGNF
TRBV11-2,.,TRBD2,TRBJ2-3,TGTGCCAGCAGCTCCACCCGAGATAACGGGGGGACCACAGATATGCAGTATTTT,CASSSTRDNGGTTDMQYF
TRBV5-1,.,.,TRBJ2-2,TGCGCCTGCAGCTTGGCGAAAGCGGGTCGGGACACCCGGGAGCTGTTTTTT,CACSLAKAGRDTRELFF
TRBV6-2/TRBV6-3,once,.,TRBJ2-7,TGTGCCAACACTGACCTCCGGGACTCCGAGCAGTACTTC,CANTDLRDSEQYF
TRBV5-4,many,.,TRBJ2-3,TGTGCCAGCGCAATTTCTATGGGGGGAGAGGCAGATACGCAGTATTTT,CASAISMGGEADTQYF